This passage covers 31 T cell receptor beta chains from one sample sequenced in a study of beta chain features in type 1 diabetes. The sequenced template was cDNA made from the entire isolated RNA. Sequencing used immunoSEQ multiplex PCR; TCRdb keeps in-frame clones, though not all of them. The sample shows some 900,000 clones, roughly 17% of them seen only once. What was sequenced was naive CD4+ T cells from blood. These receptors were obtained from a woman aged 18 to 35 in good health.

This chain's CDR3 is CASSLGALGNTIYF. Written as DNA, the CDR3 is TGTGCCAGCAGCTTAGGGGCTCTTGGAAACACCATATATTTT. This chain links TRBV7-9 with TRBJ1-3; D not resolved. This CDR3 spans 14 amino acids. The V gene lost 1 base and the J gene lost 3 bases, with 7 bases spanning the gap. The germline V gene encodes CDR1 SEHNR and CDR2 FQNEAQ (reference sequence). Full variable domain (remainder filled in from reference TRBV7-9 and TRBJ1-3): DTGVSQNPRHKITKRGQNVTFRCDPISEHNRLYWYRQTLGQGPEFLTYFQNEAQLEKSRLLSDRFSAERPKGSFSTLEIQRTEQGDSAMYLCASSLGALGNTIYFGEGSWLTVV.

This chain joins TRBV9 and TRBJ2-5, with TRBD1 matching 8 bases. CDR1 and CDR2 from the germline V gene are SGDLS and YYNGEE. This CDR3 is built from 17 residues. J lost 2 bases, V lost 4 bases, and 13 bases had no gene match. As DNA, the CDR3 is TGTGCCAGCAGCCCCTTTCCTGGGACAGGAGGTCAAGAGACCCAGTACTTC. It specifies CASSPFPGTGGQETQYF.

Only a few counts were recorded for this clone. V is TRBV9 and J is TRBJ2-3; 11 bases align to TRBD2. This CDR3 is built from 15 residues. Germline V lookup: CDR1 SGDLS, CDR2 YYNGEE. V dropped 4 bases and J dropped 4; count of bases not matched to a gene: 5. CDR3 bases: TGTGCCAGCAGCCCGATGGGACTAGCGGCAGATACGCAGTATTTT. Its protein product is CASSPMGLAADTQYF.

This clone has only a few counts. This sequence joins TRBV5-6 and TRBJ2-1, with 7 bases lining up with TRBD1. Looked up from germline, CDR1 is SGHDT and CDR2 is YYEEEE. This CDR3 region has 13 residues. The J segment lost 6 bases and the V segment lost 4 bases, leaving 4 bases of the junction unmatched. The CDR3 DNA reads TGTGCCAGCAGCCACGACAGGGCCAATGAGCAGTTCTTC. Amino acid sequence: CASSHDRANEQFF.

This clone was detected a few times. V usage is TRBV18 and J usage is TRBJ2-1; unclear D gene. This CDR3 region has 12 residues. V gave up 6 bases and J gave up 12 bases, with 15 bases separating them. CDR1 and CDR2 from the germline V gene are KGHSH and LQKENI. The CDR3 sequence is CASSDHGEAQFF. The DNA for the CDR3 is TGTGCCAGCTCCGACCACGGAGAAGCGCAGTTCTTC.

This clone was detected a few times. V gene TRBV11-1 combines with J gene TRBJ2-3; D tentatively reads TRBD1 or TRBD2 (5 bases each). CDR3 size: 17 residues. Germline CDR1 is SGHAT and CDR2 is FQDESV (reference sequence). V was clipped by 5 bases and J by 2 bases, with 20 bases between them. CDR3 sequence reads: CASSHRHSSGPTDTQYF. The DNA for the CDR3 is TGTGCCAGCAGCCACCGACACTCCTCGGGACCCACAGATACGCAGTATTTT.

There are a few counts of this clone. The chain is built from TRBV7-9 and TRBJ2-5; TRBD2 matches at 7 bases. Germline trimming cut 4 bases from V and 5 bases from J; bases unmatched to any gene: 7. The germline gives CDR1 SEHNR, CDR2 FQNEAQ (reference sequence). This CDR3 comprises 14 residues. CDR3: CASSSQGLTETQYF. In nucleotides, the CDR3 is TGTGCCAGCAGCTCCCAGGGACTAACTGAGACCCAGTACTTC.

In this sample, this clone turned up a few times. This chain uses TRBV5-1 with TRBJ2-3; 7 bases line up with TRBD1. This CDR3 region has 15 residues. V lost 4 bases to trimming and J lost 2 bases; unmatched junction nucleotides: 7. Germline V gene sequence: CDR1 SGHRS, CDR2 YFSETQ. CDR3: CASSPRQGDTDTQYF. The CDR3 DNA reads as TGCGCCAGCAGCCCAAGACAGGGCGACACAGATACGCAGTATTTT.

This clone appeared a few times. CDR3 region: CASSYISGTLAEYF. The CDR3 region has the DNA TGTGCCAGCAGCTATATAAGCGGGACCCTCGCGGAATATTTT. V and J are TRBV7-2 and TRBJ2-3, with 7 bases matching TRBD2. This CDR3 has 14 residues. Germline lookup yields CDR1 SGHTA and CDR2 FQGNSA. The ends lost 4 bases at V and 15 bases at J; junction bases unmatched: 16.

Turning to this clone: The junction departs from the called germline gene at one end, perhaps through a read error. The chain combines TRBV5-4 with TRBJ2-5; weak D call: TRBD2 (5 bases). This CDR3 has 14 amino acids. From germline, CDR1 is SGHNT and CDR2 YYREEE (reference sequence). CDR3 sequence (DNA): TGCGCCAGCAGCCAAGTCCTAGCCGGAGAGACCCAGTACTTC. Translated, it gives CASSQVLAGETQYF. Combining the CDR3 with reference TRBV5-4 and TRBJ2-5 gives the whole variable domain ETGVTQSPTHLIKTRGQQVTLRCSSQSGHNTVSWYQQALGQGPQFIFQYYREEENGRGNFPPRFSGLQFPNYSSELNVNALELDDSALYLCASSQVLAGETQYFGPGTRLLVL.

The V call is TRBV11-2, the J call TRBJ2-7; D uncertain. Germline CDR1 reads SGHAT; CDR2 reads FQNNGV. The CDR3 covers 14 residues. V shed 3 bases and J shed 4 bases, with 13 bases lying between them. The CDR3 nucleotides read TGTGCCAGCAGCTTCCTTGAGGCCCTGTACGAGCAGTACTTC. Its translation is CASSFLEALYEQYF.

This clone has a handful of counts. The genes are TRBV9 and TRBJ2-3, with 14 bases matching TRBD2. CDR3 length equals 15 residues. After removal of 5 bases from V and 5 bases from J, the junction contained 4 bases not matched to a gene. Germline CDR1 and CDR2: SGDLS and YYNGEE. The CDR3 region has the DNA TGTGCCAGCAGTGGCGGACTAGCGGGAGGAGATACGCAGTATTTT. It specifies CASSGGLAGGDTQYF.

This clone was recorded a few times. The chain uses TRBV11-1 and TRBJ2-5, with D hard to call. Germline V lookup: CDR1 SGHAT, CDR2 FQDESV (reference sequence). Trimming left V 2 bases short and J 0 bases short, with 7 bases between. This CDR3 is 14 amino acids long. The CDR3 bases are TGTGCCAGCAGCTTATCTATGCACCAAGAGACCCAGTACTTC. It yields the protein CASSLSMHQETQYF.

This clone was seen a handful of times. V gene TRBV9 combines with J gene TRBJ2-1; a weak D match, TRBD2 (6 bases). This CDR3 comprises 14 residues. V lost 4 bases to trimming and J lost 7 bases, with 15 bases between them. Per germline, CDR1 SGDLS and CDR2 YYNGEE. The CDR3 spells CASSSRRAGNEQFF. The CDR3 DNA is TGTGCCAGCAGCTCCCGGAGGGCAGGGAATGAGCAGTTCTTC. Combining the CDR3 with reference TRBV9 and TRBJ2-1 gives the whole variable domain DSGVTQTPKHLITATGQRVTLRCSPRSGDLSVYWYQQSLDQGLQFLIQYYNGEERAKGNILERFSAQQFPDLHSELNLSSLELGDSALYFCASSSRRAGNEQFFGPGTRLTVL.

The chain uses TRBV18 and TRBJ1-4; 7 nucleotides match TRBD1. From germline, CDR1 is KGHSH and CDR2 LQKENI. With 3 bases clipped from V and 7 bases from J, the junction kept 8 bases outside the gene matches. The CDR3 spans 15 residues. For the CDR3, the DNA is TGTGCCAGCTCACCTACCGGGACAGCGACTGAAAAACTGTTTTTT. This translates into CASSPTGTATEKLFF.

This clone was detected only a few times. This sequence joins TRBV7-9 and TRBJ1-1; D possibly corresponds to TRBD1 (5 bases). The CDR3 is 12 residues long. Trimming left V 5 bases short and J 4 bases short, with 8 bases between. Germline loops: CDR1 SEHNR, CDR2 FQNEAQ (reference sequence). The CDR3 is CASSRGTTEAFF. For the CDR3, the DNA is TGTGCCAGCAGCAGAGGGACCACTGAAGCTTTCTTT. Based on the CDR3 plus reference TRBV7-9 and TRBJ1-1, the full variable domain is DTGVSQNPRHKITKRGQNVTFRCDPISEHNRLYWYRQTLGQGPEFLTYFQNEAQLEKSRLLSDRFSAERPKGSFSTLEIQRTEQGDSAMYLCASSRGTTEAFFGQGTRLTVV.

This chain connects TRBV9 to TRBJ2-1, with D unresolved. V lost 8 bases and J lost 0, with 18 bases in between. The CDR3 extends over 16 amino acids. Germline loops: CDR1 SGDLS, CDR2 YYNGEE. This CDR3 reads CASIRAPVSSYNEQFF. In DNA, the CDR3 is TGTGCCAGTATACGGGCTCCAGTAAGCTCCTACAATGAGCAGTTCTTC.

The gene calls are TRBV7-2 and TRBJ2-7; D may correspond to TRBD1 or TRBD2 (5 bases each). V dropped 3 bases and J dropped 6 bases, with 15 bases sitting between them. This CDR3 region has 14 residues. Per the germline V gene, CDR1 is SGHTA and CDR2 is FQGNSA. Written as DNA, the CDR3 is TGTGCCAGCAGCTTTGGGGGAAGTAGAACCGAGCAGTACTTC. Protein product: CASSFGGSRTEQYF.

This sequence joins TRBV7-2 and TRBJ2-5; no clear D. CDR1 is SGHTA, CDR2 FQGNSA, per germline. V was shortened by 3 bases and J by 4 bases, with 21 bases between the two germline ends. The CDR3 loop spans 17 amino acids. The CDR3 region has the DNA TGTGCCAGCAGCTTGGGGTACGGCGTTTGGGCGCGAGAGACCCAGTACTTC. It specifies CASSLGYGVWARETQYF.

This clone was seen only a few times. The chain links TRBV7-2 to TRBJ2-2; maybe TRBD2 (5 bases). This CDR3 spans 15 amino acids. Germline values: CDR1 SGHTA, CDR2 FQGNSA. Trimming left V 5 bases short and J 2 bases short, with 12 bases between. CDR3 nucleotide sequence: TGTGCCAGCAGCCCAGAGCGGTATAACACCGGGGAGCTGTTTTTT. It translates to CASSPERYNTGELFF. Based on the CDR3 plus reference TRBV7-2 and TRBJ2-2, the full variable domain is GAGVSQSPSNKVTEKGKDVELRCDPISGHTALYWYRQSLGQGLEFLIYFQGNSAPDKSGLPSDRFSAERTGGSVSTLTIQRTQQEDSAVYLCASSPERYNTGELFFGEGSRLTVL.

This clone appeared a few times. The chain carries TRBV6-6 and TRBJ2-1, with D perhaps assigned TRBD1 or TRBD2 (5 bases each). Looked up from germline, CDR1 is MNHNY and CDR2 is SVGAGI (reference sequence). The CDR3 spans 15 residues. V was shortened by 7 bases and J by 7 bases, with 20 bases between the two germline ends. The CDR3 sequence: CASTMGTRRRNEQFF. CDR3 nucleotides: TGTGCCAGCACCATGGGGACCAGAAGGCGAAATGAGCAGTTCTTC.

This clone turned up a few times. At one end the junction does not follow the germline gene, possibly because of a read error. Other DNA sequences in the same sample also yield this CDR3. The gene calls are TRBV7-9 and TRBJ1-5; unclear D gene. The germline CDR1 and CDR2 sequences are SEHNR and FQNEAQ (reference sequence). This CDR3 comprises 13 residues. In DNA, the CDR3 is TGTGCCAGCAGCTTTGATAGCAACCAGCCCCAGCATTTT. This translates into CASSFDSNQPQHF.

This clone was seen a handful of times. The rearrangement links TRBV9 to TRBJ2-1; D remains unclear. V lost 1 base to trimming and J lost 10 bases, with 12 bases between them. Germline V gene data show CDR1 as SGDLS and CDR2 as YYNGEE. This CDR3 is built from 13 residues. The CDR3 nucleotides are TGTGCCAGCAGCGTAACTCCGCGAACAGAGCAGTTCTTC. Translating it yields CASSVTPRTEQFF. Full variable domain (rest looked up from reference TRBV9 and TRBJ2-1): DSGVTQTPKHLITATGQRVTLRCSPRSGDLSVYWYQQSLDQGLQFLIQYYNGEERAKGNILERFSAQQFPDLHSELNLSSLELGDSALYFCASSVTPRTEQFFGPGTRLTVL.

In this sample, this clone turned up once. The chain uses TRBV7-9 and TRBJ2-7, with 7 bases identical to TRBD1. Germline V gene sequence: CDR1 SEHNR, CDR2 FQNEAQ (reference sequence). The length of the CDR3 is 13 residues. V lost 4 bases and J lost 4; bases outside the gene matches: 4. In DNA form, the CDR3 reads TGTGCCAGCAGCTCCACAGGGGTGTACGAGCAGTACTTC. Translated: CASSSTGVYEQYF.

This clone was detected a few times. The rearrangement uses TRBV25-1 and TRBJ2-7, with unresolved D. The length of the CDR3 is 16 residues. From germline, CDR1 is MGHDK and CDR2 SYGVNS. V was cut by 3 bases and J by 4 bases, with 19 bases left in between. This CDR3 reads CASSDFSASAQYEQYF. The DNA of the CDR3 is TGTGCCAGCAGTGACTTTTCGGCCTCCGCCCAATACGAGCAGTACTTC.

This clone was seen more than once but under ten times. The chain uses TRBV9 and TRBJ2-5, with 8 bases identical to TRBD1. J was trimmed by 4 bases and V by 6 bases; bases with no gene match: 11. The CDR3 spans 15 residues. Germline V gene data show CDR1 as SGDLS and CDR2 as YYNGEE. This CDR3 reads CASTSNVGQGETQYF. CDR3 DNA sequence: TGTGCCAGCACCAGTAATGTCGGACAGGGAGAGACCCAGTACTTC.

The chain joins TRBV7-3 to TRBJ2-7, with D possibly TRBD1 on 5 matching bases. The CDR3 is 13 residues long. The V end was cut by 5 bases, the J end by 7 bases, with 15 bases between. CDR1 is SGHTA, CDR2 FQGTGA, per germline. CDR3 residues: CASSAGAFGEQYF. The CDR3 DNA reads as TGTGCCAGCAGCGCTGGGGCCTTCGGGGAGCAGTACTTC.

Concerning this clone itself: This sample includes further DNA sequences coding for the same CDR3. CDR3 nucleotide sequence: TGTGCCAGCAGTCCACCCGGACAGGGGACCTACGAGCAGTACTTC. It specifies CASSPPGQGTYEQYF. The V gene is TRBV28, the J gene TRBJ2-7, with 9 bases identical to TRBD1. V lost 5 bases to trimming and J lost 2 bases; unmatched junction nucleotides: 7. This CDR3 contains 15 residues. CDR1 and CDR2 (germline): MDHEN, SYDVKM.

V usage is TRBV5-4 and J usage is TRBJ2-3, with 7 bases identical to TRBD2. The CDR3 totals 17 residues. V lost 5 bases and J lost 0; bases outside the gene matches: 12. The germline V gene has CDR1 SGHNT and CDR2 YYREEE (reference sequence). The CDR3 coding sequence is TGTGCCAGCAGTCCCCGTTTGCGGGAGCGGAGCACAGATACGCAGTATTTT. Translation: CASSPRLRERSTDTQYF.

This clone was seen a handful of times. The gene calls are TRBV28 and TRBJ2-2; D gene uncertain. CDR3 length equals 16 residues. V lost 8 bases to trimming and J lost 2 bases, with 18 bases between them. The V gene's germline CDR1 is MDHEN and CDR2 SYDVKM. The DNA of the CDR3 is TGTGCCAGCTTCTCCGTTTTCGGTCACAACACCGGGGAGCTGTTTTTT. Translation gives CASFSVFGHNTGELFF.

This clone was observed a few times. The V call is TRBV7-2, the J call TRBJ2-2; possibly TRBD1 for D (6 bases). V shed 5 bases and J shed 5 bases, with 15 bases lying between them. Germline V gene lookup returns CDR1 SGHTA and CDR2 FQGNSA. There are 15 residues in the CDR3. CDR3 protein: CASSLKYRETGELFF. The CDR3, as DNA: TGTGCCAGCAGCCTTAAATACAGGGAAACCGGGGAGCTGTTTTTT.